Detailed here is one TCR beta chain. Generated by immunoSEQ multiplex PCR, the TCRdb table keeps only in-frame clones and is missing some. In the table there are around 270,000 clones, about 87% of which are singletons. This entry is derived from a study of blood T cell repertoires in COVID-19. The wider study: Samples of COVID-19 (acute and convalescent) were obtained from the United States, Italy and Spain. From T cells, B-cell-depleted T cells, or PBMCs came the material, which was cDNA or gDNA.

The CDR3 length is 11 residues. Germline V gives CDR1 SGHKS, CDR2 YYEKEE (reference sequence). Trimming shortened V by 5 bases and J by 11 bases, and 13 bases separated the two germline ends. Input material: peripheral blood. This sequence originates from a man aged 60-69 years who had recovered from COVID-19. This chain links TRBV5-5 with TRBJ2-5, with D uncertain. CDR3 residues: CASSSESTQYF. CDR3 sequence (DNA): TGTGCCAGCAGTTCTGAGTCAACGCAGTACTTC.